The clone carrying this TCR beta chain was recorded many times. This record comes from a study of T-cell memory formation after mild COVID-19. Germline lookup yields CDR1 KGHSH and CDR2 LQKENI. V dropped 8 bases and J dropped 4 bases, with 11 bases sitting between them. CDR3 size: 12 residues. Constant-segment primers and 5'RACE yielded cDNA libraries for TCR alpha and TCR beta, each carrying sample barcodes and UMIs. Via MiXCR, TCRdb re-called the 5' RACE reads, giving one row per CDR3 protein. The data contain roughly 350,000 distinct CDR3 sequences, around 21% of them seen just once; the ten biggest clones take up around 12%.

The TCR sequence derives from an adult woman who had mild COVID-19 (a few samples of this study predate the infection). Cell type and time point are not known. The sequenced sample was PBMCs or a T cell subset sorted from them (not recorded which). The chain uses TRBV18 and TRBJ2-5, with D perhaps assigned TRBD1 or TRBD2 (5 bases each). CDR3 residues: CASSPGGETQYF. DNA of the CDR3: TGTGCCAGCAGCCCTGGGGGAGAGACCCAGTACTTC.